The T cell receptor beta chain described here comes from a study of post-analysis software for immune sequencing data. Study conclusions and caveats: Five TRBV segments occurring more often in patients than controls included TRBV5-6, TRBV5-1 and TRBV20-1. Among multiple sclerosis patients, normalized Chao1 diversity was significantly below that of controls. Clustering by F measure revealed strong co-clustering among samples prepared together in one batch.

Each TCR beta cDNA library carried unique molecular identifiers. About 500,000 cDNA molecules were obtained per 1 to 10 million input T cells. TCRdb recomputed calls from the PCR reads with MiXCR, one row per CDR3 protein. The sample records hundreds of thousands of distinct CDR3 sequences, about 32% being singletons. In the case of this clonotype: Antigen specificity is unknown.

This CDR3 is 15 amino acids long. The germline V gene encodes CDR1 SQVTM and CDR2 ANQGSEA. The ends lost 6 bases at V and 5 bases at J; junction bases unmatched: 13. Material: blood. This rearrangement joins TRBV29-1 to TRBJ2-1, with 7 bases aligning to TRBD1. This TCR was sampled from a girl between 10 and 17 years old with multiple sclerosis. This chain's CDR3 is CSVYDRVGLDNEQFF. CDR3 DNA: TGCAGCGTGTACGACAGGGTTGGGTTGGACAATGAGCAGTTCTTC.